This T cell receptor beta chain stems from a study of regulatory T cells in long-lasting Graves disease. Arm-PCR of CDR3 regions and iRepertoire HTBI primers were used to build TCR beta libraries. Authors' methods: Identification yielded about 66 TRBV and around 15 TRBJ segments across samples. TCRdb used MiXCR to reprocess the multiplex PCR reads, holding one entry per CDR3 protein. The V and J calls here are based on TCRdb, not the publication. The table includes about 300,000 distinct CDR3 sequences, 22% detected once. Sample time point: persistent/refractory GD, antithyroid drugs over 5 years with positive TRAb. PBMC RNA was the source of the TCR library. V gave up 6 bases and J gave up 0 bases; unmatched junction bases: 6. The CDR3 is 15 residues long. Per germline, CDR1 DFQATT and CDR2 SNEGSKA (reference sequence). Study results and limitations: Shared public clonotypes totalled 2,741 in persistent patients, compared with some 920 in new patients.

Details on this clonotype: Its target is unknown.

The starting material was peripheral blood mononuclear cells (PBMCs), obtained when the disease was refractory, from a patient treated with antithyroid drugs. This chain connects TRBV20-1 to TRBJ1-3; 9 bases agree with TRBD1. This clonotype was sampled from a female donor with Graves disease. Here the CDR3 DNA reads TGCAGTGCGCGGACAGGGGCTGACTCTGGAAACACCATATATTTT. Translating it yields CSARTGADSGNTIYF.